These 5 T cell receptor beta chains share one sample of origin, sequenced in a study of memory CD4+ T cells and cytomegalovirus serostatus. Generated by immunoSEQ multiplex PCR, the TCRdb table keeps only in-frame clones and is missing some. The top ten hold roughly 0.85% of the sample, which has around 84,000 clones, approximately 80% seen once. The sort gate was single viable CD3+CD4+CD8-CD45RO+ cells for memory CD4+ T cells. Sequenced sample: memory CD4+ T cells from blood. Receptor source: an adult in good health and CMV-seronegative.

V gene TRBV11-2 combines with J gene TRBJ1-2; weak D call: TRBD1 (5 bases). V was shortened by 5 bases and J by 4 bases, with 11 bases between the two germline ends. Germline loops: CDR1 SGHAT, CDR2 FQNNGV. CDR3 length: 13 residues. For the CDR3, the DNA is TGTGCCAGCAGCCAGGGACGGATCTATGGCTACACCTTC. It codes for CASSQGRIYGYTF.

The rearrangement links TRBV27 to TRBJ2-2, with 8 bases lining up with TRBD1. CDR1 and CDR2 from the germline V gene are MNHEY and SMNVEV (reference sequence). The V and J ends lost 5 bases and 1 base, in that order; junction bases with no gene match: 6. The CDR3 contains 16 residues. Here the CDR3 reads CASSPTGVLNTGELFF. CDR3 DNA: TGTGCCAGCAGTCCGACAGGGGTTTTGAACACCGGGGAGCTGTTTTTT.

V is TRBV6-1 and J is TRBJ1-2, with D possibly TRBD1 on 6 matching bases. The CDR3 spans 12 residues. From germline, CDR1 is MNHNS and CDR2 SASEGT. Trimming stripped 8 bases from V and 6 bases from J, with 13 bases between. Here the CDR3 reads CASAQGIHGYTF. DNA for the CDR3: TGTGCCAGCGCACAGGGAATTCATGGCTACACCTTC.

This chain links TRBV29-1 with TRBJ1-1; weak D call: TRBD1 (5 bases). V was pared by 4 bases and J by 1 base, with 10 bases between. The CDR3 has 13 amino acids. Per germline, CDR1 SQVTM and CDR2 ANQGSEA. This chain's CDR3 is CSVAGLGNTEAFF. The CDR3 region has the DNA TGCAGCGTTGCGGGACTGGGGAACACTGAAGCTTTCTTT.

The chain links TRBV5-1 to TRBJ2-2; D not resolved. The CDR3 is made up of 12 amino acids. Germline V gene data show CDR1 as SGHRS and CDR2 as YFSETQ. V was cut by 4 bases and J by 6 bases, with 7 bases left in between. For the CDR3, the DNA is TGCGCCAGCAGCCCGCCTCCCGGGGAGCTGTTTTTT. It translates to CASSPPPGELFF.